This T cell receptor (beta chain) appears in the sequencing data of a study of human T cells and chemical hapten exposure. Study context: Each patient's scalp received weekly diphenylcyclopropenone throughout the roughly 25-week study. Findings and caveats of the study: No shift was seen in TCRs above 1 in 1000 frequency with DPC sensitization.

TCRdb analysed the RACE reads with MiXCR anew, one entry per CDR3 protein. The sample holds more than 30,000 distinct CDR3 sequences, 5% to 8% seen once. There are 12 residues in the CDR3. V dropped 4 bases and J dropped 4 bases, with 11 bases sitting between them. The germline V gene has CDR1 SQVTM and CDR2 ANQGSEA. A note on this clonotype: Its antigen is unknown.

Documented time point: patch test 1, 2 weeks after DPC sensitization. The treatment here: therapeutic diphenylcyclopropenone sensitization with weekly scalp DPC. Researchers extracted total RNA from unfractionated whole blood. Material: whole blood, obtained in connection with sensitization to the hapten diphenylcyclopropenone (DPC). The clonotype was recovered from a woman under 40 with alopecia areata. Some clones in this sample may be carry-over from other donors' samples. This chain connects TRBV29-1 to TRBJ2-7, with D maybe TRBD1 (5 bases). As DNA, the CDR3 is TGCAGCGTTGCCTCGGACATTTACGAGCAGTACTTC. As protein: CSVASDIYEQYF.